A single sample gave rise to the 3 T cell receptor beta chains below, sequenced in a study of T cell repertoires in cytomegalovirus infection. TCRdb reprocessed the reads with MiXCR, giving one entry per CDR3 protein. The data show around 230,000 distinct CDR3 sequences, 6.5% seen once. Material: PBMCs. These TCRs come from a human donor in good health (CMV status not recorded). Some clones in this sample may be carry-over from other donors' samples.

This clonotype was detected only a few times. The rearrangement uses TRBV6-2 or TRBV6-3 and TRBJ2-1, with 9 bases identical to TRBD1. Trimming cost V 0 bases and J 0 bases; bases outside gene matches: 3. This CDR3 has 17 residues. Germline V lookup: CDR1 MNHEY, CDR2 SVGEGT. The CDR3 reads CASSYSGTGSSYNEQFF. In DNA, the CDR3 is TGTGCCAGCAGTTACTCCGGGACAGGGAGCTCCTACAATGAGCAGTTCTTC.

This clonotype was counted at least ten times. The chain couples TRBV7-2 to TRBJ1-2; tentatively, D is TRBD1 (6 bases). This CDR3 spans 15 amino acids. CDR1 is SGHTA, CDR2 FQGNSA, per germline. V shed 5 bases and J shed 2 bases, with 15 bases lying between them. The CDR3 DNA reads TGTGCCAGCAGCGGACGAGGGGGTTCAAACTATGGCTACACCTTC. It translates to CASSGRGGSNYGYTF.

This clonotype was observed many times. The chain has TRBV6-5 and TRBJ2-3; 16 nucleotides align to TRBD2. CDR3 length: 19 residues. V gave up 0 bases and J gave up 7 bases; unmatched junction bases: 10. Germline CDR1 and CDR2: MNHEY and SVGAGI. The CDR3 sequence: CASSYSPGGLAGGLNTQYF. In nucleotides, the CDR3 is TGTGCCAGCAGTTACTCTCCCGGGGGACTAGCGGGGGGGCTGAATACGCAGTATTTT.